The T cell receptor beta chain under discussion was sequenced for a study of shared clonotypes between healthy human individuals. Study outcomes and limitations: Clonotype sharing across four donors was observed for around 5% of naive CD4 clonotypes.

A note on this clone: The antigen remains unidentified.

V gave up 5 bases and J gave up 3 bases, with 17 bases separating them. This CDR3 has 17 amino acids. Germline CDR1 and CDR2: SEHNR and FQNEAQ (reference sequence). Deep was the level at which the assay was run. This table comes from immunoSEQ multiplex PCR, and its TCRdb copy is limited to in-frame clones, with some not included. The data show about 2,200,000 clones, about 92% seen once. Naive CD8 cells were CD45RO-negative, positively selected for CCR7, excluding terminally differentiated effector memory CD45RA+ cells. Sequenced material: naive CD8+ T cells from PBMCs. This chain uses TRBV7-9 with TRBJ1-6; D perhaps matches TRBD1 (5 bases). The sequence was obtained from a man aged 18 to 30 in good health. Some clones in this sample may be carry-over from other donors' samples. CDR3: CASSPGAGPGYNSPLHF. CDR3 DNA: TGTGCCAGCAGCCCCGGGGCGGGGCCGGGCTATAATTCACCCCTCCACTTT.